This T cell receptor (beta chain) was captured in a study of T cell responses to AZD1222 COVID-19 vaccine. The CDR3 loop spans 17 amino acids. Germline loops: CDR1 MDHEN, CDR2 SYDVKM. V lost 10 bases to trimming and J lost 5 bases; unmatched junction nucleotides: 22. Clones were read by immunoSEQ multiplex PCR, and TCRdb kept only the in-frame ones, dropping some. The data contain approximately 130,000 clones, about 88% of them singletons. V is TRBV28 and J is TRBJ2-5; 7 positions agree with TRBD2. This TCR was recovered from an adult who received the AZD1222 COVID-19 vaccine. Material: peripheral blood, obtained 28 days after the second AZD1222 dose. CDR3: CATIQNGASGIGETQYF. In nucleotides, the CDR3 is TGTGCCACCATTCAGAACGGTGCTAGCGGTATCGGCGAGACCCAGTACTTC. Full variable domain (outside the CDR3, taken from reference TRBV28 and TRBJ2-5): DVKVTQSSRYLVKRTGEKVFLECVQDMDHENMFWYRQDPGLGLRLIYFSYDVKMKEKGDIPEGYSVSREKKERFSLILESASTNQTSMYLCATIQNGASGIGETQYFGPGTRLLVL.